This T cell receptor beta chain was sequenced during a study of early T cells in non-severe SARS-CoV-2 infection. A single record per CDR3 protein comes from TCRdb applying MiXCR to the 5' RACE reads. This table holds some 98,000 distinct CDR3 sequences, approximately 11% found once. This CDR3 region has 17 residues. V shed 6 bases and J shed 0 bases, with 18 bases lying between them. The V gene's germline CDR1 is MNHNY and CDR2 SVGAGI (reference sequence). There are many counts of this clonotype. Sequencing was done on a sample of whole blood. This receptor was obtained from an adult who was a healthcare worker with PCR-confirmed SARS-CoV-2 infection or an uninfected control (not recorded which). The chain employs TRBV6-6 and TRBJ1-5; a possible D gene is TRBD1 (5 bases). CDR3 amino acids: CASSPERGTDSNQPQHF. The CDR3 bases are TGTGCCAGCAGCCCCGAACGAGGGACTGATAGCAATCAGCCCCAGCATTTT.